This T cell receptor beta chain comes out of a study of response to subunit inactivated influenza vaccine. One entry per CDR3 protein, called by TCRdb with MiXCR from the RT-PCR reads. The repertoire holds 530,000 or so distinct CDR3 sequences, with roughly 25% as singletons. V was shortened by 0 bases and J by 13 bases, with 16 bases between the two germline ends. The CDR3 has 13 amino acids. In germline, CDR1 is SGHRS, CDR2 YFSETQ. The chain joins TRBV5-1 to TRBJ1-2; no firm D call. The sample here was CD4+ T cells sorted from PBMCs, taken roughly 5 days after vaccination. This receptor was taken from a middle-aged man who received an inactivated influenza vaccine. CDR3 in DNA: TGCGCCAGCAGCTTGGGGCAGACCAAGGGTTGCACCTTC. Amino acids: CASSLGQTKGCTF.